This is a list of T cell receptor beta chains from one sample in a study of tumor-infiltrating lymphocytes in oesophageal squamous cell carcinoma. From the PCR reads, TCRdb called clonotypes with MiXCR, one entry per CDR3 protein. The table includes about 21,000 distinct CDR3 sequences, around two fifths detected once. Sequencing was carried out using esophageal tumor tissue. Receptor source: a male donor with esophageal squamous cell carcinoma. Both conserved end residues are part of each CDR3. The D gene is left open where the match is weak. Some rows have no size entry. The others give once, few or many, or a class for an expanded clone.

few	TRBD1	TRBV20-1	TRBJ2-1	TGCAGTGCTAGCCACCGGGACAGCTACAATGAGCAGTTCTTC	CSASHRDSYNEQFF
many	TRBD1	TRBV18	TRBJ1-5	TGTGCCAGCTCACCAACGACAGGGCGTGATCAGCCCCAGCATTTT	CASSPTTGRDQPQHF
many	TRBD2	TRBV28	TRBJ2-2	TGTGCCAGCAGTTCTACCTGGACTAGCGGGGCTAGGAACACCGGGGAGCTGTTTTTT	CASSSTWTSGARNTGELFF
medium-sized	TRBD1	TRBV7-2	TRBJ1-1	TGTGCCAGCAGCTTCGGGGGACAGGGATTGAACACTGAAGCTTTCTTT	CASSFGGQGLNTEAFF
once	TRBD1	TRBV28	TRBJ2-1	TGTGCCAGCAGTTTGTTGGGACAGGGAGGTCGGAATGAGCAGTTCTTC	CASSLLGQGGRNEQFF
.	TRBD2	TRBV7-6	TRBJ2-3	TGTGCCAGCAGCTTAGCTAGCGGGAGGGCAGATACGCAGTATTTT	CASSLASGRADTQYF
.	TRBD2	TRBV25-1	TRBJ2-5	TGTGCCAGCAGTGCCACCCGCTCGGGCGGGAGGCGAGAGACCCAGTACTTC	CASSATRSGGRRETQYF
.	.	TRBV28	TRBJ2-7	TGTGCCAGCAGTGATGCTAACAGAAACTACGAGCAGTACTTC	CASSDANRNYEQYF
few	.	TRBV20-1	TRBJ1-5	TGCAGTGCCGCGGACGGTAATCAGCCCCAGCATTTT	CSAADGNQPQHF
many	TRBD1	TRBV6-1	TRBJ2-7	TGTGCCAGCAGTTGGGACAGCTCCTTAGACGAGCAGTACTTC	CASSWDSSLDEQYF